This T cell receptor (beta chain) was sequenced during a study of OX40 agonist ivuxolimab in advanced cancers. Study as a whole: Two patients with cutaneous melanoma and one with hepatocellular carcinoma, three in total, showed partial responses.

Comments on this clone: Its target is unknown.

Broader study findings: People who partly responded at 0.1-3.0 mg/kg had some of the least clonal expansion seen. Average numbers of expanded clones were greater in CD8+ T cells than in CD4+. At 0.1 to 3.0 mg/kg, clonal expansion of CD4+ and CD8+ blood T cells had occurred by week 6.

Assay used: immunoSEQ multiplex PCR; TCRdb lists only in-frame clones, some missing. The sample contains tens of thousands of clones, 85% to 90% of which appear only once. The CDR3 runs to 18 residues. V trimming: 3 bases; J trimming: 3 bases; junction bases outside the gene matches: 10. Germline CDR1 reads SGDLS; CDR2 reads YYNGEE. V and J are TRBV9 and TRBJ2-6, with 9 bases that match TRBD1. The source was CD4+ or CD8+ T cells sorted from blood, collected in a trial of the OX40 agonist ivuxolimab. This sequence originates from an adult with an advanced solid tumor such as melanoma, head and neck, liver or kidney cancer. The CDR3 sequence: CASSAHRDRVDGANVLTF. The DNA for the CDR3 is TGTGCCAGCAGCGCCCACCGGGACAGGGTGGATGGGGCCAACGTCCTGACTTTC.